These T cell receptor beta chains were read from a single sample in a study of blood T cell repertoires in COVID-19. Profiled with immunoSEQ multiplex PCR; TCRdb holds only in-frame clones, not every one. The sample holds about 70,000 clones, around 76% seen once. Sequencing was carried out using peripheral blood. These receptor sequences come from a woman of 80 years or more with active or convalescent COVID-19. The CDR3 runs from the conserved cysteine through the conserved F or W. Fields, in order: D gene, V gene, J gene, clone size, CDR3 DNA, CDR3 protein. D genes are given only for firm matches. Clone size is given for some rows only: seen once, a few or many times, or a class if the clone is expanded.

.	TRBV6-2/TRBV6-3	TRBJ2-3	.	TGTGCCAGCAGTTTCGGGACACTAGGAGATACGCAGTATTTT	CASSFGTLGDTQYF
.	TRBV5-6	TRBJ2-3	.	TGTGCCAGCAACCTCGCTCGACAACGCACAGATACGCAGTATTTT	CASNLARQRTDTQYF
TRBD1	TRBV2	TRBJ1-6	.	TGTGCCAGCAGGTCCGGACAGGGGAGCTCCTATAATTCACCCCTCCACTTT	CASRSGQGSSYNSPLHF
TRBD2	TRBV29-1	TRBJ2-5	.	TGCAGCGCCTCGAAAGCGGGGGGGCGCGAGACCCAGTACTTC	CSASKAGGRETQYF
.	TRBV9	TRBJ1-6	once	TGTGCCAGCAGCGCCTACGGACAGAATTCACCCCTCCACTTT	CASSAYGQNSPLHF
TRBD1	TRBV10-3	TRBJ2-7	once	TGTGCCATCAGTGAGCCAACTACAGGGGTTGCCTACGAGCAGTACTTC	CAISEPTTGVAYEQYF
TRBD2	TRBV27	TRBJ2-3	.	TGTGCCAGCAATTCACCCGGGACTAGCGGGGGGTACGATACGCAGTATTTT	CASNSPGTSGGYDTQYF
.	TRBV18	TRBJ1-4	once	TGTGCCAGCTCACCATTGACTGAAGCTAATGAAAAACTGTTTTTT	CASSPLTEANEKLFF
.	TRBV27	TRBJ1-6	once	TGTGCCAGCAGTTTTTCAGGCTTTTATAATTCACCCCTCCACTTT	CASSFSGFYNSPLHF
TRBD2	TRBV11-2	TRBJ2-7	.	TGTGCCAGCAGCTACCCGTCGGGGGGGAGCCCCTACGAGCAGTACTTC	CASSYPSGGSPYEQYF
.	TRBV10-1	TRBJ2-7	.	TGCGCCAGCAGTCTGACACCTGCAAGCGAGCAGTACTTC	CASSLTPASEQYF
TRBD1	TRBV6-5	TRBJ2-2	.	TGTGCCAGCAGACGGGACAGGGCCACCGGGGAGCTGTTTTTT	CASRRDRATGELFF
TRBD2	TRBV7-9	TRBJ2-1	.	TGTGCCAGCAACCATCCTAGCGGGGGCTCCTACAATGAGCAGTTCTTC	CASNHPSGGSYNEQFF
.	TRBV25-1	TRBJ1-2	.	TGTGCCAGCAGTGGGCATTACTATGGCTACACCTTC	CASSGHYYGYTF
TRBD1	TRBV10-2	TRBJ1-3	.	TGCGCCAGCAGTGAGTCGACCTGGACAGGGGGCGCGGGAAACACCATATATTTT	CASSESTWTGGAGNTIYF
.	TRBV5-5	TRBJ2-1	.	TGTGCCAGCAGCTTTCGGGGAGAGGTTTGGAATGAGCAGTTCTTC	CASSFRGEVWNEQFF
.	TRBV12-3/TRBV12-4	TRBJ1-1	.	TGTGCCAGCAAGGAGGGAATGAACACTGAAGCTTTCTTT	CASKEGMNTEAFF
TRBD2	TRBV11-2	TRBJ2-5	once	TGTGCCAGCAGCTTAGTGGGAGCGGGGGAGACCCAGTACTTC	CASSLVGAGETQYF
TRBD2	TRBV4-3	TRBJ2-3	.	TGCGCCAGCGAGGAACTAGCGGGGGCCCCGCACAGCACAGATACGCAGTATTTT	CASEELAGAPHSTDTQYF
.	TRBV21-1	TRBJ2-1	.	TGTGCCAGCAGCCTCCGTCGGCTAGAGAGCTCCTACAATGAGCAGTTCTTC	CASSLRRLESSYNEQFF
.	TRBV29-1	TRBJ2-1	.	TGCAGCGTTGGCGGAGGAGGCTCCTACAATGAGCAGTTCTTC	CSVGGGGSYNEQFF
.	TRBV7-2	TRBJ2-7	.	TGTGCCAGCAGTCAGGGGTGGCGGGAGCAGTACTTC	CASSQGWREQYF
.	TRBV6-1	TRBJ2-1	.	TGTGCCAGCAGTGAAGCGCCAAGGGGGGGGGCCCTCTACAATGAGCAGTTCTTC	CASSEAPRGGALYNEQFF
.	TRBV5-1	TRBJ1-2	.	TGCGCCAGCAGCAGTCTGCAGGGGCACTATGGCTACACCTTC	CASSSLQGHYGYTF
.	TRBV2	TRBJ1-4	.	TGTGCCAGCAGTGACCCGTGGGGCAGCAACGAAAAACTGTTTTTT	CASSDPWGSNEKLFF
.	TRBV21-1	TRBJ2-3	.	TGTGCCAGCAGCAAAGCGCGGGTTCTCGGACCGGTCTTAGCGGGAGCCACCACAGATACGCAGTATTTT	CASSKARVLGPVLAGATTDTQYF
.	TRBV5-1	TRBJ2-3	.	TGCGCCAGCAGCTTGGAAGGCCGGGTCACAGATACGCAGTATTTT	CASSLEGRVTDTQYF
TRBD2	TRBV9	TRBJ2-1	.	TGTGCCAGCAGCGCCCGGGACTACTCCTACAATGAGCAGTTCTTC	CASSARDYSYNEQFF
.	TRBV24-1	TRBJ2-1	.	TGTGCCACCACTTCCAGGGTCAATGAGCAGTTCTTC	CATTSRVNEQFF
TRBD2	TRBV7-8	TRBJ2-5	.	TGTGCCAGCAGCCTACGACTAGCGGGGGGGCCACGGCAAGAGACCCAGTACTTC	CASSLRLAGGPRQETQYF
.	TRBV27	TRBJ1-2	.	TGTGCCAGCAGTTTATCGCAAAGGGGTTCTGGAGGCTACACCTTC	CASSLSQRGSGGYTF
TRBD1	TRBV6-1	TRBJ2-1	.	TGTGCCAGCAGTGATACAGGGGGCTCCTACAATGAGCAGTTCTTC	CASSDTGGSYNEQFF
TRBD2	TRBV6-2/TRBV6-3	TRBJ2-1	once	TGTGCCAGCAGTTCGTTGGCGGGGGGCTCCTACAATGAGCAGTTCTTC	CASSSLAGGSYNEQFF
.	TRBV29-1	TRBJ1-5	few	TGCAGCGTGAGTATCAGCAATCAGCCCCAGCATTTT	CSVSISNQPQHF
.	TRBV21-1	TRBJ1-1	.	TGTGCCAGCAGCAGCCAGGCCCCCCAAGAAGCTTTCTTT	CASSSQAPQEAFF
TRBD1	TRBV19	TRBJ2-3	.	TGTGCCAGTAAACACCTGCAGGGGGCAGGCACAGATACGCAGTATTTT	CASKHLQGAGTDTQYF
.	TRBV5-4	TRBJ2-7	.	TGTGCCAGCAGCTTGGACAGTCAAGGCGAGCAGTACTTC	CASSLDSQGEQYF
.	TRBV6-2/TRBV6-3	TRBJ2-4	.	TGTGCCAGCAGTCAACTTCGGGGGGCTGTTAACATTCAGTACTTC	CASSQLRGAVNIQYF
TRBD1	TRBV7-9	TRBJ1-5	.	TGTGCCAGCAGCCCAACGACAGGGGTGGGCAATCAGCCCCAGCATTTT	CASSPTTGVGNQPQHF
TRBD1	TRBV18	TRBJ2-1	.	TGTGCCAGCTCACCCAAGGGACAGGAAGGGCTCGAGCAGTTCTTC	CASSPKGQEGLEQFF
.	TRBV2	TRBJ1-2	few	TGTGCCAGCAGTGCTCCAGGTTCTAACTATGGCTACACCTTC	CASSAPGSNYGYTF
TRBD1	TRBV11-2	TRBJ1-6	.	TGTGCCAGCAGCCGAGGACAGGGGAAAGGTTCCTATAATTCACCCCTCCACTTT	CASSRGQGKGSYNSPLHF
TRBD1	TRBV6-5	TRBJ1-6	few	TGTGCCAGCAGTTCGACAGGGGGAAATTCACCCCTCCACTTT	CASSSTGGNSPLHF
.	TRBV7-2	TRBJ2-7	.	TGTGCCAGCAGCTTAGGCAGGGCCTACGAGCAGTACTTC	CASSLGRAYEQYF
.	TRBV7-8	TRBJ2-7	once	TGTGCCAGCACCACGAACGCAGGGCCAGCCTACGAGCAGTACTTC	CASTTNAGPAYEQYF
.	TRBV7-6	TRBJ1-4	.	TGTGCCAGCAGCTTAGGTCCCGGGATTAATGAAAAACTGTTTTTT	CASSLGPGINEKLFF
.	TRBV7-2	TRBJ1-5	.	TGTGCCAGCAGTTTAGGAGGTTTTGGGCAGCCCCAGCATTTT	CASSLGGFGQPQHF
TRBD2	TRBV19	TRBJ2-3	.	TGTGCCAGTAGTATGGGACTAGAGGGCACAGATACGCAGTATTTT	CASSMGLEGTDTQYF
.	TRBV19	TRBJ2-6	.	TGTGCCAGTAGTAGAACAGGGAACTCTGGGGCCAACGTCCTGACTTTC	CASSRTGNSGANVLTF
.	TRBV12-1	TRBJ1-1	.	TGTGCCAGCAGCTTTTCCCTGTATCAGGGGATGAACACTGAAGCTTTCTTT	CASSFSLYQGMNTEAFF
TRBD1	TRBV27	TRBJ1-5	.	TGTGCCAGCCGCGACAGGGTGAACGGTCAGCCCCAGCATTTT	CASRDRVNGQPQHF
.	TRBV2	TRBJ2-5	.	TGTGCCAGCACCTGGACGAGCGGCCCGCAAGAGACCCAGTACTTC	CASTWTSGPQETQYF
TRBD1	TRBV7-2	TRBJ1-1	.	TGTGCCAGCAGCTTAGTGGGGGACAGTGAAGCTTTCTTT	CASSLVGDSEAFF
TRBD2	TRBV27	TRBJ2-7	.	TGTGCCAGCAGTGAACCCAGCGGGGGATCCTTTGAGGAGTACTTC	CASSEPSGGSFEEYF
.	TRBV21-1	TRBJ1-2	once	TGTGCCAGCAGCAAGGGGGGGCAGGGGAGTTGTAACTATGGCTACACCTTC	CASSKGGQGSCNYGYTF
TRBD2	TRBV6-8	TRBJ2-5	.	TGTGCCAGCAGTTTCCGCCGCGTACTAGCGGGGGGCCGGGGAGAGACCCAGTACTTC	CASSFRRVLAGGRGETQYF
TRBD2	TRBV30	TRBJ2-2	.	TGTGCCTGGAGTGTAATTGGGCTAGCGGGGGGGTTAAGCGACACCGGGGAGCTGTTTTTT	CAWSVIGLAGGLSDTGELFF
TRBD1	TRBV5-1	TRBJ2-7	.	TGCGCCAGCAGCTTGGGTGGGACAGGGGGCCACGAGCAGTACTTC	CASSLGGTGGHEQYF
.	TRBV5-1	TRBJ1-4	.	TGCGCCAGCAGTTCTTCCGGCAGGGTGGATGAAAAACTGTTTTTT	CASSSSGRVDEKLFF
TRBD2	TRBV4-1	TRBJ2-5	.	TGCGCCAGCAGCCAAGATGGGGGACTAGCGGGGGTGGAGACCCAGTACTTC	CASSQDGGLAGVETQYF